The next 9 T cell receptor beta chains were all read from a single sample in a study of identifying expanded T cells in peripheral blood. Sequencing used immunoSEQ multiplex PCR; TCRdb keeps in-frame clones, though not all of them. The repertoire holds 70,000 to 100,000 clones, around nine tenths seen once, with approximately 4% in the top ten. Sequenced input: blood. The origin of the receptors is a person aged 18 to 70 in good health.

The rearrangement joins TRBV5-4 to TRBJ1-1, with D unresolved. CDR1 is SGHNT and CDR2 is YYREEE in the germline V gene (reference sequence). The CDR3 runs to 15 residues. The germline V and J ends were trimmed by 2 bases and 1 base, with 12 bases remaining between them. The CDR3 DNA is TGTGCCAGCAGCTTACGGTCGCAAGGGAACACTGAAGCTTTCTTT. Amino acids: CASSLRSQGNTEAFF. The full variable domain, completed using reference TRBV5-4 and TRBJ1-1, is ETGVTQSPTHLIKTRGQQVTLRCSSQSGHNTVSWYQQALGQGPQFIFQYYREEENGRGNFPPRFSGLQFPNYSSELNVNALELDDSALYLCASSLRSQGNTEAFFGQGTRLTVV.

The CDR3 is CASSLFYSNQPQHF. CDR3 DNA sequence: TGTGCCAGCAGCTTATTTTATAGCAATCAGCCCCAGCATTTT. The chain carries TRBV7-8 and TRBJ1-5; D gene ambiguous. The CDR3 consists of 14 residues. The ends were cut back, 2 bases at V and 0 bases at J, with 5 bases in the middle. Per the germline V gene, CDR1 is SGHVS and CDR2 is FQNEAQ.

The rearrangement links TRBV5-1 to TRBJ2-7, with 11 positions matching TRBD2. The germline CDR1 and CDR2 sequences are SGHRS and YFSETQ. Unmatched junction bases numbered 9, after V lost 5 bases and J lost 2 bases. CDR3 length: 16 residues. CDR3 in DNA: TGCGCCAGCAGGAGCGTACTAGCGGGGGCAACCTACGAGCAGTACTTC. The encoded protein is CASRSVLAGATYEQYF.

The chain combines TRBV5-1 with TRBJ2-3; D is possibly TRBD1 (6 bases). In germline, CDR1 is SGHRS, CDR2 YFSETQ. This CDR3 is built from 15 residues. Trimming shortened V by 0 bases and J by 6 bases, and 14 bases separated the two germline ends. The CDR3 DNA reads as TGCGCCAGCAGCTTGGCCGAGGGGGTTGGGGATACGCAGTATTTT. This gives the protein CASSLAEGVGDTQYF.

J is TRBJ2-7 and V is TRBV15, with a tentative D call TRBD2 (7 bases). Per the germline V gene, CDR1 is LNHNV and CDR2 is YYDKDF (reference sequence). CDR3 length equals 15 residues. Trimming cost V 0 bases and J 3 bases, with 12 bases left between them. In DNA, the CDR3 is TGTGCCACCAGCAGAGATAGGGGGGGAAACTACGAGCAGTACTTC. Its translation is CATSRDRGGNYEQYF.

Only one count was recorded for this clone. The V call is TRBV7-8, the J call TRBJ2-5; possible D gene TRBD2, 6 bases. Germline assignment: CDR1 SGHVS and CDR2 FQNEAQ. Trimming shortened V by 5 bases and J by 6 bases, and 25 bases separated the two germline ends. There are 17 residues in the CDR3. CDR3 loop: CASSNQNRDSLSQTQYF. DNA of the CDR3: TGTGCCAGCAGCAATCAAAACCGGGACTCGCTAAGTCAGACCCAGTACTTC.

The CDR3 coding sequence is TGTGCCAGCAGTCTCCTCGGCGGACAGCCCCAGCATTTT. This gives the protein CASSLLGGQPQHF. This sequence joins TRBV6-6 and TRBJ1-5; D uncertain. V dropped 5 bases and J dropped 7 bases, with 12 bases sitting between them. The CDR3 covers 13 residues. Germline-derived CDR1 and CDR2 are MNHNY and SVGAGI (reference sequence).

The chain is built from TRBV5-5 and TRBJ2-7; 8 bases align to TRBD1. This CDR3 has 15 amino acids. J lost 4 bases, V lost 0 bases, and 6 bases had no gene match. CDR1 SGHKS and CDR2 YYEKEE come from the germline V gene (reference sequence). In DNA form, the CDR3 reads TGTGCCAGCAGCTTGGGGGAGGACAGGGATTACGAGCAGTACTTC. It is translated as CASSLGEDRDYEQYF.

The genes are TRBV13 and TRBJ2-1, with D maybe TRBD1 (5 bases). The CDR3 sequence is 15 residues long. Germline V CDR1 and CDR2: PRHDT, FYEKMQ (reference sequence). Trimming took off 0 bases at V and 4 bases at J, with 10 bases between the two ends. The CDR3 region is CASSLGGASYNEQFF. CDR3 nucleotide sequence: TGTGCCAGCAGCTTAGGAGGGGCTAGTTACAATGAGCAGTTCTTC.